Listed here is a single TCR beta chain. Other nucleotide sequences in the sample specify the same CDR3. The data belong to a study of T cell responses to AZD1222 COVID-19 vaccine. Study context: Pooling of second doses given at about 4 or about 12 weeks was done.

The data were produced by immunoSEQ multiplex PCR, yet TCRdb's version contains in-frame clones alone and is incomplete. This sample has approximately 170,000 clones; 92% occur once, and the top ten carry roughly 1.6%. The length of the CDR3 is 15 residues. Between the trimmed V and J ends, which lost 0 bases and 2 bases, there was a span of 10 bases. The germline V gene has CDR1 MNHEY and CDR2 SVGAGI. The genes are TRBV6-5 and TRBJ1-1; D is possibly TRBD1 (5 bases). Sequenced here: peripheral blood, sampled on day 0 of AZD1222 vaccination. This receptor was taken from an adult in good health. Written as DNA, the CDR3 is TGTGCCAGCAGTTACTCGGGGAGGGGAAACACTGAAGCTTTCTTT. This encodes CASSYSGRGNTEAFF.